This T cell receptor (beta chain) stems from a study of OX40 agonist ivuxolimab in advanced cancers. For the study in its entirety: Ivuxolimab was an agonistic, fully human IgG2 monoclonal antibody directed against OX40 (CD134), a costimulatory receptor. Intravenous ivuxolimab was administered to patients every 2 weeks at six dose levels: 0.01, 0.1, 0.3, 1.5, 3 and 10 mg/kg. Of the roughly 54 dose-escalation patients, hepatocellular carcinoma was present in around 19, melanoma in approximately 15, renal cell carcinoma in 9 and head and neck cancer in 9. A male proportion of about 79% and a mean age of 60 years, ranging from 23 to 79, were recorded for the dose-escalation cohort. Prior anti-PD-1, anti-PD-L1 or anti-CTLA-4 therapy was permitted, and 40% to 50% of dose-escalation patients had received checkpoint inhibitors. Partial responses occurred in three dose-escalation patients, of whom one had hepatocellular carcinoma and two had cutaneous melanoma. Peripheral TCRbeta sequencing aimed to test whether ivuxolimab altered TCR sequence diversity and caused clonal T-cell expansion. The paper describes the monotherapy dose-escalation part (N = 52 patients) of the phase I trial of ivuxolimab. Overall study outcomes, separate from this receptor: Low levels of normalized T-cell clonal expansion were also shown by some nonresponding patients. Which antigens the clonally expanded peripheral T cells were specific for was not determined. At doses of 0.1 to 3.0 mg/kg, clonal expansion of both CD4+ and CD8+ T cells in blood was seen between baseline and week 6. In the 0.1-3.0 mg/kg groups, partial responders had among the lowest normalized peripheral clonal expansion, particularly in CD8+ T cells. On average, CD8+ T cells showed more expanded clones than CD4+ T cells after ivuxolimab.

With regard to this clone: This clone's antigen is unknown. It has no much larger one-base neighbor in the sample; base qualities were not kept.

Genomic DNA was extracted from sorted cells for sequencing of the TCRbeta CDR3 region. TCRbeta CDR3 regions were sequenced using the immunoSEQ Assay. This is the immuneACCESS table as TCRdb keeps it, with only in-frame sequences that have V and J called. A part of the clones is gone; compared with another copy, unresolved V genes explain less than half, and the rest is unexplained. This sample lists tens of thousands of clones; around 84% were detected once. The ten largest clones capture 2% to 2.5% of the sample. Including the terminal cysteine and phenylalanine, the CDR3 comprises 15 residues. This entry keeps only the CDR3 DNA: 45 bases, framed from base 1. V is trimmed back by 1 base and J by 5 bases, and the junction contains 5 bases that no gene match accounts for. According to the germline V gene, CDR1 reads SGHRS and CDR2 reads YFSETQ. The trial excluded patients who had a history of autoimmune disease or were on systemic immunosuppression. Peripheral blood for TCR sequencing was collected from all dose cohorts at baseline, on cycle 4 day 1, and on cycle 7 day 1. The samples were drawn from a first-in-human, open-label, multicenter phase I dose-escalation trial of ivuxolimab. The trial enrolled adults with locally advanced or metastatic head and neck squamous cell, hepatocellular, melanoma or renal cell carcinoma. Before TCR sequencing, CD4+ T cells and CD8+ T cells from peripheral blood were sorted into separate populations.

The sequence derives from an adult with an advanced solid tumor such as melanoma, head and neck, liver or kidney cancer. Sequenced material: CD4+ or CD8+ T cells sorted from blood, taken in a trial of the OX40 agonist ivuxolimab. The chain is made from TRBV5-1 and TRBJ2-7, and 11 junction bases match TRBD1. The CDR3 region has the sequence CASSLTGQGADEQYF. The DNA is TGCGCCAGCAGCTTGACTGGACAGGGGGCGGACGAGCAGTACTTC.